The source of this T cell receptor beta chain is a study of blood T cells in healthy people across ages (dated by TCRdb to between 2014 and 2017). Turning to the overall study: In model experiments, roughly one uniquely barcoded TCR beta cDNA molecule per two T cells was captured by template switching. Age-related changes in TCR beta repertoire diversity were measured in the study by deep sequencing normalized with unique cDNA molecular identifiers. The donors were divided into four age groups: young (average around 16 years), middle-aged (about 39), aged (approximately 59) and long-lived (about 84). For two donors (one aged 18 to 30 and one aged 80 or older), the study analyzed two additional independent replicas of 1 million unique cDNA reads from the same blood draw. To avoid experimental bias, donors of different ages were randomly spread across the sequencing lanes.

Concerning this clonotype itself: Its antigen remains undetermined. Base-call qualities are not available, and no considerably larger clone is one nucleotide away.

Libraries were built with 5' RACE. Sequencing was performed on an Illumina HiSeq 2500. A second about 7 to 12 cycle PCR used a sample-barcoded 5' primer and a J-beta primer mix. A template-switch 5' adaptor carrying 12 random nucleotides introduced a unique molecular identifier onto each TCR beta cDNA molecule. Each sample yielded at least 2.5 million CDR3-containing paired-end reads. First-strand cDNA synthesis was performed from all RNA using the Mint cDNA synthesis kit, with priming by a TRBC-specific oligonucleotide. Following uracil-DNA glycosylase treatment, a first 18-cycle PCR with universal primers M1SS and BC2_uni_R was performed on all cDNA. The authors processed their data as follows. Normalization of each sample was performed by random selection of 1 million high-quality reads, each carrying a distinct molecular identifier. Instead of being binned into consensus sequences, reads with shared molecular identifiers were discarded. CDR3 identification, clonotype clustering and error correction used MiTCR with a Q25 quality threshold and the strictest error-elimination algorithm. A nonparametric unseen species model with Euler transformation was used to estimate a lower bound on total TCR beta diversity. TCRdb handled the public reads itself, with Q25 trimming in fastp and clone calling in MiXCR, and kept productive beta chains. Entries are consolidated by CDR3 protein sequence, retaining the most common genes and DNA. TCRdb, not the authors, supplied the V and J calls. This sample lists 1 million or so distinct CDR3 sequences; around 43% were detected once. The ten largest clones add up to approximately 20% of the sample.

General study outcomes and caveats: Compared with the aged group, the long-lived group had more naive CD4+ T cells, fewer expanded clones and increased TCR diversity, a pattern suggesting age selection. Observed TCR beta diversity per million T cells fell roughly linearly with age, and a significant reduction was already apparent by age about 36. The percentage of naive T cells measured by flow cytometry correlated strongly with observed TCR beta diversity. Estimates of total diversity based on one million sequenced T cells were considered lower bounds and underestimates. The CMV infection status of donors was not known, potentially confounding age-related changes in expanded clonotypes. Bulk unsorted PBMC profiling prevented conclusive comparison of naive and antigen-experienced compartments.

For CDR1 and CDR2, the germline V gene lists SGHRS and YFSETQ. The CDR3 covers 13 residues, taking in both the cysteine and the phenylalanine. Only the CDR3 DNA stays, 39 bases, in frame from base 1. The donors were 40 or so Caucasian individuals from Russia, aged roughly 6 to 100 years, who were systemically healthy. Each donor gave ten milliliters of peripheral blood, drawn into EDTA-treated Vacutainer tubes. Ficoll-Paque density-gradient centrifugation was used to isolate PBMCs, with at least 7 million obtained per sample. Trizol reagent was used to extract total RNA from PBMCs, with at least 5 micrograms per sample. For every donor, flow cytometry on a PBMC aliquot measured the percentage of naive CD45RAhigh/CD27high T cells.

The sequenced material came from blood. The clonotype was recovered from a woman aged 55-69 years in good health. This chain is built from TRBV5-1 and TRBJ2-4; the D gene identity is not certain. The DNA matches TRBJ2-7 better at its end, which makes the J call doubtful. DNA sequence: TGCGCCAGCAGCTCGAAAGCGTACCACGAGCAGTACTTC. Its coded protein is CASSSKAYHEQYF.